The present T cell receptor (beta chain) was sequenced within a study of T cell changes during pregnancy in multiple sclerosis. CDR3 length equals 13 residues. The V end was cut by 0 bases, the J end by 3 bases, with 6 bases between. In germline, CDR1 is SGHRS, CDR2 YFSETQ. The protocol was immunoSEQ multiplex PCR, while the TCRdb copy is restricted to in-frame clones and leaves out a portion. The sample includes 100,000 or so clones, 94% seen only once; the top ten take about 1%. The sequences come from peripheral blood, collected before pregnancy. The sequence was obtained from a female donor with multiple sclerosis, enrolled in a pregnancy study. The chain is built from TRBV5-1 and TRBJ1-1; no firm D call. This chain's CDR3 is CASSLVSDTEAFF. The CDR3 DNA reads TGCGCCAGCAGCTTGGTGTCGGACACTGAAGCTTTCTTT.